The 29 T cell receptor beta chains below were found in one sample sequenced in a study of blood T cell repertoires in COVID-19. Profiled with immunoSEQ multiplex PCR; TCRdb holds only in-frame clones, not every one. The sample lists more than 200,000 clones, about 88% occurring once. Material: peripheral blood. Receptors originate from a woman in her forties who had recovered from COVID-19.

The chain joins TRBV27 to TRBJ1-2, with D possibly TRBD1 on 6 matching bases. Trimming took off 5 bases at V and 2 bases at J, with 15 bases between the two ends. The germline gives CDR1 MNHEY, CDR2 SMNVEV (reference sequence). CDR3 length equals 15 residues. The CDR3 nucleotides are TGTGCCAGCAGTCCCCTCGCGGGGGGCAACTATGGCTACACCTTC. Residues: CASSPLAGGNYGYTF.

The chain recombines TRBV5-1 with TRBJ2-4; 11 bases are shared with TRBD2. The CDR3 covers 16 residues. Germline V gives CDR1 SGHRS, CDR2 YFSETQ. The J segment lost 7 bases and the V segment lost 4 bases, leaving 10 bases of the junction unmatched. The CDR3 sequence: CASSKAVAGGENIQYF. The DNA of the CDR3 is TGCGCCAGCAGCAAAGCGGTAGCGGGAGGGGAGAACATTCAGTACTTC.

The chain employs TRBV14 and TRBJ2-7, with 8 bases fitting TRBD2. The CDR3 covers 11 residues. The germline CDR1 and CDR2 sequences are SGHDN and FVKESK. J gave up 12 bases and V 5 bases, and 6 bases lay outside the gene matches. The CDR3 loop is CASSAGGEAYF. The CDR3 DNA is TGTGCCAGCAGCGCCGGGGGGGAAGCGTACTTC.

V usage is TRBV4-3 and J usage is TRBJ2-2, with TRBD2 as a possible D gene (6 bases). The ends were cut back, 4 bases at V and 3 bases at J, with 21 bases in the middle. The CDR3 is made up of 18 amino acids. Germline CDR1 reads LGHNA; CDR2 reads YSLEER. The CDR3 DNA reads TGCGCCAGCAGCCCCATTGGGTTACGGGGCGGGGACACCGGGGAGCTGTTTTTT. This sequence encodes CASSPIGLRGGDTGELFF.

This clone was observed a single time. J is TRBJ2-1 and V is TRBV7-9; 10 bases align to TRBD2. CDR1 is SEHNR and CDR2 is FQNEAQ in the germline V gene (reference sequence). The CDR3 has 18 residues. V was pared by 3 bases and J by 2 bases, with 10 bases of the junction left unmatched. CDR3 nucleotides: TGTGCCAGCAGCTTCAACCTCCTAAGCGGGGGGGCCTACAATGAGCAGTTCTTC. Translating gives CASSFNLLSGGAYNEQFF.

The chain recombines TRBV2 with TRBJ1-5; D call uncertain. V lost 10 bases and J lost 4, with 14 bases in between. The CDR3 runs 13 residues. Germline CDR1 SNHLY, CDR2 FYNNEI. The CDR3 is CATSAGKNQPQHF. The CDR3 region has the DNA TGTGCCACCTCGGCGGGGAAGAATCAGCCCCAGCATTTT. Using reference TRBV2 and TRBJ1-5 for the parts outside the CDR3, the full variable domain is EPEVTQTPSHQVTQMGQEVILRCVPISNHLYFYWYRQILGQKVEFLVSFYNNEISEKSEIFDDQFSVERPDGSNFTLKIRSTKLEDSAMYFCATSAGKNQPQHFGDGTRLSIL.

This clone was seen a single time. J is TRBJ1-6 and V is TRBV7-6, with 7 bases matching TRBD1. Trimming at V came to 2 bases and at J to 8 bases, leaving 6 bases not matched to a gene. This CDR3 has 15 amino acids. CDR1 is SGHVS and CDR2 is FNYEAQ in the germline V gene. CDR3 loop: CASSLRGPWDSPLHF. DNA for the CDR3: TGTGCCAGCAGCTTAAGGGGGCCCTGGGATTCACCCCTCCACTTT.

This clone was seen once. The chain combines TRBV7-3 with TRBJ2-5; D is uncertain. The CDR3 spans 14 residues. CDR1 is SGHTA and CDR2 is FQGTGA in the germline V gene. The V and J ends lost 3 bases and 4 bases respectively, with 12 bases between them. In DNA, the CDR3 is TGTGCCAGCAGCTTGGCTGGAGCTGGAGAGACCCAGTACTTC. Its translation is CASSLAGAGETQYF.

This clone has only a few counts. This sequence joins TRBV7-2 and TRBJ2-2; possible D gene TRBD1, 6 bases. V lost 7 bases to trimming and J lost 1 base, with 10 bases between them. This CDR3 has 14 amino acids. Looked up from germline, CDR1 is SGHTA and CDR2 is FQGNSA. The CDR3 reads CASTGTLNTGELFF. The CDR3 region has the DNA TGTGCCAGCACCGGGACATTGAACACCGGGGAGCTGTTTTTT.

This clone was detected once. This rearrangement joins TRBV30 to TRBJ1-3; a possible D gene is TRBD1 (6 bases). Trimming cost V 3 bases and J 2 bases, with 14 bases left between them. Germline-derived CDR1 and CDR2 are GTSNPN and SVGIG (reference sequence). This CDR3 region has 15 residues. CDR3 protein: CAWRPDSNPGNTIYF. CDR3 nucleotides: TGTGCCTGGAGACCGGACAGTAACCCTGGAAACACCATATATTTT.

This clone showed up many times. The genes are TRBV4-1 and TRBJ2-5; D perhaps matches TRBD2 (6 bases). V was cut by 6 bases and J by 2 bases, with 16 bases left in between. Germline CDR1 reads MGHRA; CDR2 reads YSYEKL. This CDR3 comprises 15 residues. CDR3 in amino acids: CASRPGGRGQETQYF. CDR3 nucleotides: TGCGCCAGCAGGCCCGGGGGAAGGGGTCAAGAGACCCAGTACTTC.

J is TRBJ2-2 and V is TRBV11-1; D possibly corresponds to TRBD1 (5 bases). V was shortened by 1 base and J by 8 bases, with 11 bases between the two germline ends. CDR1 is SGHAT, CDR2 FQDESV, per germline (reference sequence). This CDR3 is built from 14 residues. CDR3 region: CASSLGARQGELFF. CDR3 nucleotide sequence: TGTGCCAGCAGCTTAGGCGCCAGACAGGGGGAGCTGTTTTTT. Complete variable domain (other parts from reference TRBV11-1 and TRBJ2-2): EAEVAQSPRYKITEKSQAVAFWCDPISGHATLYWYRQILGQGPELLVQFQDESVVDDSQLPKDRFSAERLKGVDSTLKIQPAELGDSAMYLCASSLGARQGELFFGEGSRLTVL.

CDR3 residues: CASSLVAGEKLFF. The CDR3 nucleotides are TGTGCCAGCAGCTTGGTGGCGGGTGAAAAACTGTTTTTT. The chain carries TRBV5-6 and TRBJ1-4; no firm D call. Germline V gene data show CDR1 as SGHDT and CDR2 as YYEEEE. This CDR3 region has 13 residues. The V and J ends lost 0 bases and 7 bases respectively, with 7 bases between them.

The chain has TRBV7-3 and TRBJ2-7; D is undetermined. With 1 base removed from V and 0 bases from J, the gap between germline ends came to 10 bases. Looked up from germline, CDR1 is SGHTA and CDR2 is FQGTGA. The CDR3 extends over 15 amino acids. The CDR3, as DNA: TGTGCCAGCAGCTTAAGGCCAGAATTCTCCTACGAGCAGTACTTC. As protein: CASSLRPEFSYEQYF.

This clone showed up just once. This chain joins TRBV2 and TRBJ2-1, with 10 bases lining up with TRBD2. Germline CDR1 and CDR2: SNHLY and FYNNEI. V lost 6 bases and J lost 2; bases outside the gene matches: 4. CDR3 length: 15 residues. CDR3 region: CASRATSGAYNEQFF. Here the CDR3 DNA reads TGTGCCAGCAGGGCTACTAGCGGGGCCTACAATGAGCAGTTCTTC.

The CDR3 region is CASSPTGIPFYEQYF. The CDR3 DNA sequence: TGTGCCAGCAGCCCTACAGGGATACCCTTTTACGAGCAGTACTTC. The chain joins TRBV14 to TRBJ2-7, with D possibly matching TRBD1 (6 bases). This CDR3 region has 15 residues. V shed 4 bases and J shed 4 bases, with 17 bases lying between them. Germline V gene data show CDR1 as SGHDN and CDR2 as FVKESK.

The chain has TRBV28 and TRBJ1-2; a possible D gene is TRBD1 (5 bases). Trimming left V 5 bases short and J 8 bases short, with 12 bases between. Germline values: CDR1 MDHEN, CDR2 SYDVKM. This CDR3 is built from 12 residues. DNA of the CDR3: TGTGCCAGCAGTGGGTTAGGGGTCGGCTACACCTTC. Protein product: CASSGLGVGYTF.

This chain joins TRBV3-1 (or the pseudogene TRBV3-2) and TRBJ1-6; D unresolved. Per germline, CDR1 LGHDT and CDR2 YNNKEL (reference sequence). Trimming stripped 1 base from V and 0 bases from J, with 4 bases between. The CDR3 spans 15 residues. The DNA for the CDR3 is TGTGCCAGCAGCCAAGGCAGCTCCTATAATTCACCCCTCCACTTT. This translates into CASSQGSSYNSPLHF.

Worth noting for this clone: This CDR3 is also generated by other DNA sequences in the sample. The rearrangement joins TRBV30 to TRBJ1-1; D ambiguous. The CDR3 has 13 amino acids. V was trimmed by 0 bases and J by 1 base, leaving 6 bases between them. Germline assignment: CDR1 GTSNPN and CDR2 SVGIG (reference sequence). CDR3 sequence: CAWSVGGNTEAFF. The CDR3 DNA reads as TGTGCCTGGAGTGTAGGAGGGAACACTGAAGCTTTCTTT.

This sequence joins TRBV19 and TRBJ2-3; 8 bases line up with TRBD2. Trimming cost V 2 bases and J 6 bases; bases outside gene matches: 13. Germline values: CDR1 LNHDA, CDR2 SQIVND (reference sequence). The CDR3 contains 17 residues. DNA for the CDR3: TGTGCCAGTAGTATAATGCTCAGCGGGGGACCGCGGGATACGCAGTATTTT. Protein product: CASSIMLSGGPRDTQYF.

The CDR3 coding sequence is TGTGCCAGCAGCTTAGTACTAGTTGAGTACAATGAGCAGTTCTTC. It is translated as CASSLVLVEYNEQFF. The chain couples TRBV11-3 to TRBJ2-1, with a tentative D call TRBD2 (5 bases). Trimming removed 1 base from V and 4 bases from J, with 11 bases in between. The germline gives CDR1 SGHNT, CDR2 YENEEA. This CDR3 is built from 15 residues.

The chain is built from TRBV27 and TRBJ2-7; 8 bases are shared with TRBD1. The CDR3 sequence is 13 residues long. With 4 bases clipped from V and 9 bases from J, the junction kept 8 bases outside the gene matches. Germline CDR1 reads MNHEY; CDR2 reads SMNVEV (reference sequence). The CDR3 nucleotides are TGTGCCAGCAGTTCGGTGACAGGGGTTATGCAGTACTTC. It codes for CASSSVTGVMQYF.

The rearrangement links TRBV19 to TRBJ2-7; 8 bases fit TRBD2. The CDR3 contains 15 residues. Germline V lookup: CDR1 LNHDA, CDR2 SQIVND (reference sequence). Trimming at V came to 3 bases and at J to 7 bases, leaving 11 bases not matched to a gene. CDR3 DNA: TGTGCCAGTAGTATCTCGGGTAGCGGGATAAGTGAGCAGTACTTC. Translated: CASSISGSGISEQYF.

This rearrangement joins TRBV11-2 to TRBJ1-2; D ambiguous. Trimming removed 5 bases from V and 5 bases from J, with 6 bases in between. This CDR3 region has 11 residues. Germline-derived CDR1 and CDR2 are SGHAT and FQNNGV. CDR3 protein: CASSRGYGYTF. The CDR3 coding sequence is TGTGCCAGCAGCCGAGGGTATGGCTACACCTTC.

This chain uses TRBV7-2 with TRBJ1-3; D is possibly TRBD1 (6 bases). CDR1 and CDR2 (germline): SGHTA, FQGNSA. There are 16 residues in the CDR3. The germline V and J ends were trimmed by 6 bases and 4 bases, with 19 bases remaining between them. CDR3 DNA sequence: TGTGCCAGCAGTTCCCAGATTGGGGGCCAAGGAAACACCATATATTTT. It specifies CASSSQIGGQGNTIYF.

The genes are TRBV6-4 and TRBJ1-1; 11 nucleotides align to TRBD1. Unmatched junction bases numbered 7, after V lost 4 bases and J lost 6 bases. From germline, CDR1 is MRHNA and CDR2 SNTAGT. There are 15 residues in the CDR3. In DNA, the CDR3 is TGTGCCAGCAGTGCTGCCCCGGGACAGGGGGCTGAAGCTTTCTTT. Its translation: CASSAAPGQGAEAFF.

The V gene is TRBV2, the J gene TRBJ2-1, with 8 bases matching TRBD2. This CDR3 has 14 amino acids. V shed 8 bases, J shed 5 bases, and the junction held 8 bases outside the gene matches. CDR1 and CDR2 (germline): SNHLY, FYNNEI. CDR3 nucleotides: TGTGCCAGCTGGGGGGATAGCGGGGACAATGAGCAGTTCTTC. Translating it yields CASWGDSGDNEQFF.

This chain connects TRBV20-1 to TRBJ2-3, with a possible D match to TRBD1 (5 bases). The CDR3 is 11 residues long. The V gene's germline CDR1 is DFQATT and CDR2 SNEGSKA (reference sequence). Trimming shortened V by 2 bases and J by 6 bases, and 6 bases separated the two germline ends. The DNA of the CDR3 is TGCAGTGCTAGAAAGGGGGATACGCAGTATTTT. Translated, it gives CSARKGDTQYF.

This chain joins TRBV19 and TRBJ1-5; D not certain. Germline V gives CDR1 LNHDA, CDR2 SQIVND (reference sequence). This CDR3 region has 12 residues. V was clipped by 5 bases and J by 4 bases, with 6 bases between them. The CDR3, as DNA: TGTGCCAGTAGTGAGGGTAATCAGCCCCAGCATTTT. Translated: CASSEGNQPQHF.